This TCR beta chain was identified during a study of cytomegalovirus exposure and HLA in healthy donors. General study findings and limits: The finding came from a later analysis; first-cohort TCR clusters tended to co-occur in the 95 to 150 validation repertoires.

Concerning this clone itself: The antigen is not known.

Profiling relied on immunoSEQ multiplex PCR, and the TCRdb table lists in-frame clones only, not all of them. The sample shows some 170,000 clones, around 96% of them seen only once. CDR1 and CDR2 from the germline V gene are SGDLS and YYNGEE. CDR3 length: 14 residues. J lost 3 bases, V lost 3 bases, and 5 bases had no gene match. The J gene is TRBJ1-2, the V gene TRBV9, with 7 bases identical to TRBD1. This sequence was found in a woman aged 18-29 years in good health and CMV-seronegative. Sequenced sample: PBMCs. The CDR3 sequence is CASSDGQAHYGYTF. The CDR3 region has the DNA TGTGCCAGCAGCGATGGACAGGCTCACTATGGCTACACCTTC.